This T cell receptor beta chain originates from a study of blood T cell repertoires in COVID-19. Looking at the study overall: Specimens from acute and convalescent COVID-19 originated in the United States, Italy and Spain. From T cells, B-cell-depleted T cells, or PBMCs came the material, which was cDNA or gDNA.

The authors' processing: Quantification of nucleated cells was approximated via reference gene primer amplification. Generated by immunoSEQ multiplex PCR, the TCRdb table keeps only in-frame clones and is missing some. V, J and clone size derive from that table, while D and trimming were established from the DNA sequence. The sample holds 340,000 or so clones, about four fifths seen once. CDR3 length: 14 residues. Germline V gene data show CDR1 as SGHTA and CDR2 as FQGNSA. V lost 4 bases and J 7 bases, leaving 14 bases between the germline ends. The TCR sequence derives from a man under 40 with active or convalescent COVID-19. The rearrangement uses TRBV7-2 and TRBJ1-5, with D unclear. Sequencing was performed on peripheral blood. CDR3 sequence: CASSSDGSRQPQHF. The CDR3 coding sequence is TGTGCCAGCAGCTCAGACGGGTCCCGGCAGCCCCAGCATTTT.